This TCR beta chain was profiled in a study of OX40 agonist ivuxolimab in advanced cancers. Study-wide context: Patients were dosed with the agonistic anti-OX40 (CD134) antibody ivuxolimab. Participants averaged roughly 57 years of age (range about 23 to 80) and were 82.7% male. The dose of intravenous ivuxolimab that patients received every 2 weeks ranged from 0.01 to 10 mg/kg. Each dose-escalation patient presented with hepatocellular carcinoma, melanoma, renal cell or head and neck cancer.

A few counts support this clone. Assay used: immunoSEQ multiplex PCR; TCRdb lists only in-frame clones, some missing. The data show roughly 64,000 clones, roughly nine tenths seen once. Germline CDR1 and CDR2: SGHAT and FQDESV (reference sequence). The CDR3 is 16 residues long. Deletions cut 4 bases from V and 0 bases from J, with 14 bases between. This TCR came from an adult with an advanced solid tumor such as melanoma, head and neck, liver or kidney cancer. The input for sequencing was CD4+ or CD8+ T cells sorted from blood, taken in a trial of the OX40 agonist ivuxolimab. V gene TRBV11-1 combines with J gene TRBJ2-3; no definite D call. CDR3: CASSYPLGTSTDTQYF. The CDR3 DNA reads TGTGCCAGCAGCTATCCGCTAGGTACAAGCACAGATACGCAGTATTTT.